The clone carrying this T cell receptor (beta chain) was detected ten times or more. This record belongs to a study of early T cells in non-severe SARS-CoV-2 infection. Attachment of unique molecular identifiers to individual cDNA molecules was performed. TCRdb analysed the 5' RACE reads with MiXCR anew, one entry per CDR3 protein. This sample has around 50,000 distinct CDR3 sequences, with approximately 7.6% found just once. Germline lookup yields CDR1 DFQATT and CDR2 SNEGSKA (reference sequence). This CDR3 region has 12 residues. The source material was whole blood. The source is an adult who was a healthcare worker with PCR-confirmed SARS-CoV-2 infection or an uninfected control (not recorded which). This chain joins TRBV20-1 and TRBJ1-5, with no clear D. The CDR3 is CSVARNNQPQHF. Written as DNA, the CDR3 is TGCAGCGTCGCGAGGAACAATCAGCCCCAGCATTTT.